This T cell receptor (beta chain) appears in the sequencing data of a study of T-cell reconstitution after alpha-beta-depleted transplantation in children. Study-wide points: Surviving recipient T cells and thymic progenitors underlay high day-60 TCRbeta diversity in some patients. Newly made T cells mostly supplied T-cell counts and diversity one year after transplant. In patients about two months after transplant, alpha-beta T cells reportedly arose from several hundred expanded graft clones.

Library preparation (for TCRbeta) was performed with unique molecular identifiers. TCRdb used MiXCR to reprocess the PCR reads, holding one entry per CDR3 protein. The repertoire has a few hundred thousand distinct CDR3 sequences, around 15% of them found once; the top ten carry approximately 28%. This clonotype has just a few counts. Its specificity is unknown. CDR3 size: 17 residues. V was trimmed by 4 bases and J by 2 bases, leaving 18 bases between them. The chain couples TRBV12-3 or TRBV12-4 to TRBJ2-1; D tentatively fits TRBD1 or TRBD2 (5 bases each). The TCR originated in a boy under two years old who had a stem cell transplant for Wiskott-Aldrich syndrome, so the T cells may come from the graft donor. Sequenced here: PBMCs, mostly from graft donor cells, sampled 360 days after TCRalphabeta/CD19-depleted stem cell transplant. The CDR3 loop reads CASSSPWDGDPYNEQFF. DNA for the CDR3: TGTGCCAGCAGTTCTCCCTGGGACGGAGACCCCTACAATGAGCAGTTCTTC.